This is a list of T cell receptor beta chains from one sample in a study of T-cell reconstitution after alpha-beta-depleted transplantation in children. TCRdb itself ran the PCR reads through MiXCR, one entry per CDR3 protein. The sample gives approximately 800,000 distinct CDR3 sequences, 16% of which show up once; approximately 5% is in the top ten. The sequences come from PBMCs, mostly from graft donor cells, collected 360 days after TCRalphabeta/CD19-depleted stem cell transplant. The receptors originated from a male patient younger than 18 who had a stem cell transplant for acute lymphoblastic leukemia, so the T cells may come from the graft donor. Both conserved end residues are part of each CDR3. A D gene is named only where the DNA matches it firmly. For some rows the clone size is stated as once, few or many, or as a class when expanded; others skip it.

TRBV3-1,-,TRBJ1-1,TRBD1,TGTGCCAGCAGCCAACGGGACAGAGCTTTCTTT,CASSQRDRAFF
TRBV9,-,TRBJ2-7,-,TGTGCCAGCAGCGTAGCTGGAGTCGCCTACGAGCAGTACTTC,CASSVAGVAYEQYF
TRBV2,-,TRBJ2-7,TRBD1,TGTGCCAGCAGTTCCAGGACAGGGGAGAACTACGAGCAGTACTTC,CASSSRTGENYEQYF
TRBV7-2,few,TRBJ2-3,-,TGTGCCAGCAGCTTAGGGGTAGTTCCCACAGATACGCAGTATTTT,CASSLGVVPTDTQYF
TRBV12-3/TRBV12-4,few,TRBJ1-1,TRBD1,TGTGCCAGCAGTTTAAGGGGGCAAGAAGCTTTCTTT,CASSLRGQEAFF
TRBV5-1,few,TRBJ1-1,-,TGCGCCAGCAGCTGGCCCCGCGGGGGGAACACTGAAGCTTTCTTT,CASSWPRGGNTEAFF
TRBV11-2,few,TRBJ2-7,TRBD2,TGTGCCAGCAGCCCAGGGCTAGCGGGAGAGGGCTACTACGAGCAGTACTTC,CASSPGLAGEGYYEQYF
TRBV4-1,-,TRBJ1-1,-,TGCGCCAGCAGCCAAGTGAGGACAGAGGGAAAAGCTTTCTTT,CASSQVRTEGKAFF
TRBV20-1,few,TRBJ2-7,-,TGCAGTGCTAGAGAAGTTGGTGGGGTAGACGAGCAGTACTTC,CSAREVGGVDEQYF
TRBV12-3/TRBV12-4,many,TRBJ2-2,-,TGTGCCAGCAGTTTAGCGATACAGGTCCCGACCGGGGAGCTGTTTTTT,CASSLAIQVPTGELFF
TRBV5-1,many,TRBJ2-1,-,TGCGCCAGCAGCTTGTCCGGGAGCTCCTACAATGAGCAGTTCTTC,CASSLSGSSYNEQFF